The next 26 T cell receptor beta chains were all read from a single sample in a study of patients and donors after allogeneic stem cell transplantation. TCRdb passed the RT-PCR reads through MiXCR, listing each CDR3 protein once. The sample consists of about 410,000 distinct CDR3 sequences, more than 15% of them appearing once. The specimen was blood, either unsorted or a sorted T cell fraction (not recorded which). These receptors were taken from a human donor who was either an allogeneic HSCT recipient or a stem cell or donor lymphocyte infusion donor (not recorded which). It is not recorded whose cells these are; they may come from a transplant donor.

This clonotype has only a few counts. The V and J genes are TRBV30 and TRBJ2-3; D remains unclear. Trimming cost V 2 bases and J 1 base, with 16 bases left between them. CDR3 length: 16 amino acids. In germline, CDR1 is GTSNPN, CDR2 SVGIG (reference sequence). CDR3 in amino acids: CAWSRLVPFGTDTQYF. CDR3 sequence (DNA): TGTGCCTGGAGTCGCCTGGTCCCCTTCGGCACAGATACGCAGTATTTT.

CDR3 coding DNA: TGTGCCTGGAAACTTTTGGGACCGGAGGAGTTCTTC. This encodes CAWKLLGPEEFF. J is TRBJ2-1 and V is TRBV30; D assignment may be TRBD1 or TRBD2 (5 bases each). The CDR3 runs 12 residues. Trimming removed 4 bases from V and 14 bases from J, with 18 bases in between. Germline CDR1 and CDR2: GTSNPN and SVGIG (reference sequence). The variable domain in full, completed from reference TRBV30 and TRBJ2-1, reads SQTIHQWPATLVQPVGSPLSLECTVEGTSNPNLYWYRQAAGRGLQLLFYSVGIGQISSEVPQNLSASRPQDRQFILSSKKLLLSDSGFYLCAWKLLGPEEFFGPGTRLTVL.

This chain joins TRBV4-1 and TRBJ2-7; D might be TRBD1 or TRBD2, each matching 5 bases. V gave up 8 bases and J gave up 6 bases, with 20 bases separating them. CDR3 length: 14 residues. Germline-derived CDR1 and CDR2 are MGHRA and YSYEKL. The CDR3 loop is CASSYPWDVGEQYF. As DNA, the CDR3 is TGCGCCAGCTCTTATCCCTGGGACGTGGGCGAGCAGTACTTC.

This clonotype was detected only a few times. This sequence joins TRBV3-1 and TRBJ2-3; D remains ambiguous. Between the trimmed V and J ends, which lost 2 bases and 5 bases, there was a span of 14 bases. The CDR3 covers 15 residues. Germline V gives CDR1 LGHDT, CDR2 YNNKEL (reference sequence). The CDR3 sequence: CASSQFSPVVDTQYF. CDR3 sequence (DNA): TGTGCCAGCAGCCAATTCTCCCCGGTGGTAGATACGCAGTATTTT.

The rearrangement links TRBV28 to TRBJ2-1; 13 bases align to TRBD2. V shed 2 bases, J shed 6 bases, and the junction held 7 bases outside the gene matches. CDR1 and CDR2 (germline): MDHEN, SYDVKM. There are 17 residues in the CDR3. Here the CDR3 DNA reads TGTGCCAGCAGTTTAGCCCTACTAGCGGGAGGGTTCAATGAGCAGTTCTTC. It is translated as CASSLALLAGGFNEQFF.

This clonotype occurred many times. This chain uses TRBV7-6 with TRBJ2-1; possible D gene TRBD2, 6 bases. This CDR3 is 16 amino acids long. Germline CDR1 and CDR2: SGHVS and FNYEAQ. V lost 1 base and J lost 2, with 12 bases in between. In DNA, the CDR3 is TGTGCCAGCAGCTTAGAGACGGGGGTCCCCTACAATGAGCAGTTCTTC. It yields the protein CASSLETGVPYNEQFF.

This clonotype was seen only a few times. In DNA, the CDR3 is TGCGCCAGCAGCTCGACAGAAAACACCGGGGAGCTGTTTTTT. Its translation is CASSSTENTGELFF. The J gene is TRBJ2-2, the V gene TRBV5-1, with D maybe TRBD1 (5 bases). Germline-derived CDR1 and CDR2 are SGHRS and YFSETQ. Between the trimmed V and J ends, which lost 3 bases and 2 bases, there was a span of 8 bases. The CDR3 sequence is 14 residues long. The full variable domain, with the rest looked up from reference TRBV5-1 and TRBJ2-2, is KAGVTQTPRYLIKTRGQQVTLSCSPISGHRSVSWYQQTPGQGLQFLFEYFSETQRNKGNFPGRFSGRQFSNSRSEMNVSTLELGDSALYLCASSSTENTGELFFGEGSRLTVL.

This chain links TRBV19 with TRBJ1-1; maybe TRBD1 (5 bases). Germline loops: CDR1 LNHDA, CDR2 SQIVND (reference sequence). Between the trimmed V and J ends, which lost 8 bases and 3 bases, there was a span of 10 bases. CDR3 length: 12 residues. In nucleotides, the CDR3 is TGTGCCAGTCGGGACTCCTACACTGAAGCTTTCTTT. Its translation: CASRDSYTEAFF.

The chain couples TRBV6-1 to TRBJ2-1; tentatively, D is TRBD1 (6 bases). V was shortened by 9 bases and J by 2 bases, with 14 bases between the two germline ends. The CDR3 runs 14 residues. The germline V gene encodes CDR1 MNHNS and CDR2 SASEGT. The CDR3: CASTDRYPYNEQFF. DNA for the CDR3: TGTGCCAGTACCGACAGGTACCCCTACAATGAGCAGTTCTTC.

This clonotype appeared a few times. The gene calls are TRBV6-2 or TRBV6-3 and TRBJ1-5; D is unresolved. Between the trimmed V and J ends, which lost 6 bases and 10 bases, there was a span of 16 bases. The CDR3 loop spans 13 amino acids. The germline V gene encodes CDR1 MNHEY and CDR2 SVGEGT. The CDR3 loop reads CASREATVSPQHF. For the CDR3, the DNA is TGTGCCAGCAGGGAGGCCACCGTGTCTCCCCAGCATTTT.

The chain employs TRBV4-3 and TRBJ2-3; the D is unclear. V lost 0 bases and J lost 5, with 12 bases in between. The CDR3 sequence is 15 residues long. The germline V gene has CDR1 LGHNA and CDR2 YSLEER. In nucleotides, the CDR3 is TGCGCCAGCAGCCAAGATTTAGGGTCGGGAGATACGCAGTATTTT. Translation: CASSQDLGSGDTQYF.

The rearrangement links TRBV30 to TRBJ1-3, with TRBD1 matching over 8 bases. Germline V CDR1 and CDR2: GTSNPN, SVGIG (reference sequence). The CDR3 loop spans 15 amino acids. V gave up 4 bases and J gave up 0 bases; unmatched junction bases: 5. The CDR3 is CAWIPTGGSGNTIYF. Here the CDR3 DNA reads TGTGCCTGGATCCCCACAGGGGGCTCTGGAAACACCATATATTTT.

Many counts were recorded for this clonotype. This chain joins TRBV7-9 and TRBJ1-1; 11 bases fit TRBD1. The CDR3 is 17 residues long. Germline lookup yields CDR1 SEHNR and CDR2 FQNEAQ (reference sequence). The J segment lost 1 base and the V segment lost 2 bases, leaving 6 bases of the junction unmatched. CDR3 loop: CASSLLPGQGENTEAFF. CDR3 in DNA: TGTGCCAGCAGCTTATTGCCGGGACAGGGGGAGAACACTGAAGCTTTCTTT.

J is TRBJ1-2 and V is TRBV15, with D possibly TRBD1 on 5 matching bases. The CDR3 runs to 14 residues. V was trimmed by 1 base and J by 5 bases, leaving 11 bases between them. Germline values: CDR1 LNHNV, CDR2 YYDKDF (reference sequence). This chain's CDR3 is CATSRGKGNYGYTF. CDR3 in DNA: TGTGCCACCAGCAGAGGCAAGGGGAATTATGGCTACACCTTC.

The chain carries TRBV12-3 or TRBV12-4 and TRBJ1-5; D is uncertain. The CDR3 spans 14 residues. Trimming removed 3 bases at V and 2 bases at J, with 8 bases between. This CDR3 is CASSLVRGNQPQHF. The CDR3 coding sequence is TGTGCCAGCAGTTTGGTGAGGGGCAATCAGCCCCAGCATTTT.

This chain uses TRBV24-1 with TRBJ2-3; TRBD2 agrees at 8 bases. The CDR3 is made up of 15 amino acids. Germline lookup yields CDR1 KGHDR and CDR2 SFDVKD. With V trimmed by 8 bases and J by 1 base, 7 bases remained unmatched. The CDR3 nucleotides are TGTGCCACCACCCCCACCGGGGGGGGCACAGATACGCAGTATTTT. It codes for CATTPTGGGTDTQYF.

This clonotype was seen more than once but under ten times. The chain recombines TRBV20-1 with TRBJ2-1; 9 bases map to TRBD2. The trim removed 3 bases at V and 0 bases at J, leaving 9 bases unmatched. CDR3 size: 17 residues. Germline-derived CDR1 and CDR2 are DFQATT and SNEGSKA (reference sequence). In DNA, the CDR3 is TGCAGTGCTAGCTTCTCTAGCGGGGCCAGCTCCTACAATGAGCAGTTCTTC. Residues: CSASFSSGASSYNEQFF.

The V call is TRBV5-6, the J call TRBJ2-3; no clear D gene. The V end was cut by 0 bases, the J end by 5 bases, with 13 bases between. The CDR3 covers 15 residues. Per germline, CDR1 SGHDT and CDR2 YYEEEE. The CDR3 protein is CASSLETVRIDTQYF. CDR3 sequence (DNA): TGTGCCAGCAGCTTGGAAACAGTGCGAATAGATACGCAGTATTTT.

V and J are TRBV4-1 and TRBJ1-3; no reliable D call. The V end lost 3 bases, the J end lost 7 bases, and 7 bases lay between the germline ends. The CDR3 length is 12 residues. Germline V gene data show CDR1 as MGHRA and CDR2 as YSYEKL. The CDR3 loop is CASSHHDNTIYF. CDR3 nucleotides: TGCGCCAGCAGCCATCACGATAACACCATATATTTT.

This clonotype was seen many times. This chain joins TRBV4-2 and TRBJ1-5; perhaps TRBD1 as D (6 bases). Germline loops: CDR1 LGHNA, CDR2 YNFKEQ. The CDR3 consists of 14 residues. The germline V and J ends were trimmed by 3 bases and 3 bases, with 9 bases remaining between them. The CDR3 protein is CASSHGDTNQPQHF. Here the CDR3 DNA reads TGTGCCAGCAGCCATGGGGACACCAATCAGCCCCAGCATTTT.

This clonotype was counted between two and nine times. The genes are TRBV12-3 or TRBV12-4 and TRBJ2-7; maybe TRBD1 (5 bases). The V end was cut by 5 bases, the J end by 0 bases, with 11 bases between. The CDR3 sequence is 14 residues long. The CDR3 protein is CASSEQGTSYEQYF. As DNA, the CDR3 is TGTGCCAGCAGTGAGCAGGGCACCTCCTACGAGCAGTACTTC.

The chain recombines TRBV6-2 or TRBV6-3 with TRBJ2-1; 7 bases are a match to TRBD2. The CDR3 is 15 amino acids. The germline gives CDR1 MNHEY, CDR2 SVGEGT. Losses at the gene ends were 6 bases for V and 4 bases for J; bases not matched to a gene: 9. In DNA form, the CDR3 reads TGTGCCAGCAGCACCCGCGGGGGAGTGTACAATGAGCAGTTCTTC. Amino acid sequence: CASSTRGGVYNEQFF.

The V call is TRBV9, the J call TRBJ2-7, with TRBD2 matching over 11 bases. The V gene end was trimmed by 2 bases and the J gene end by 0 bases; junction bases not matched to a gene: 1. Germline V gene lookup returns CDR1 SGDLS and CDR2 YYNGEE. The CDR3 is made up of 15 amino acids. CDR3 nucleotide sequence: TGTGCCAGCAGCGTTAGCGGGGGGGTCTCCTACGAGCAGTACTTC. Its translation is CASSVSGGVSYEQYF.

This chain joins TRBV29-1 and TRBJ2-7, with TRBD1 matching 12 bases. Germline assignment: CDR1 SQVTM and CDR2 ANQGSEA. This CDR3 comprises 12 residues. CDR3 sequence (DNA): TGCAGTGGGACAGGGGGCTCGGGCGAGCAGTACTTC. Its translation is CSGTGGSGEQYF.

This clonotype has just a few counts. The chain recombines TRBV5-1 with TRBJ2-5; 13 bases line up with TRBD2. The length of the CDR3 is 16 residues. CDR1 is SGHRS, CDR2 YFSETQ, per germline. The trim removed 4 bases at V and 1 base at J, leaving 4 bases unmatched. The CDR3 here is CASSTGLAGAQETQYF. In DNA, the CDR3 is TGCGCCAGCAGCACTGGACTAGCGGGAGCCCAAGAGACCCAGTACTTC.

In its sample, this clonotype was seen many times. The chain uses TRBV12-3 or TRBV12-4 and TRBJ2-2, with D unresolved. V was clipped by 6 bases and J by 5 bases, with 7 bases between them. CDR3 size: 12 residues. The CDR3 is CASRSRTGELFF. As DNA, the CDR3 is TGTGCCAGCAGATCTAGGACCGGGGAGCTGTTTTTT.